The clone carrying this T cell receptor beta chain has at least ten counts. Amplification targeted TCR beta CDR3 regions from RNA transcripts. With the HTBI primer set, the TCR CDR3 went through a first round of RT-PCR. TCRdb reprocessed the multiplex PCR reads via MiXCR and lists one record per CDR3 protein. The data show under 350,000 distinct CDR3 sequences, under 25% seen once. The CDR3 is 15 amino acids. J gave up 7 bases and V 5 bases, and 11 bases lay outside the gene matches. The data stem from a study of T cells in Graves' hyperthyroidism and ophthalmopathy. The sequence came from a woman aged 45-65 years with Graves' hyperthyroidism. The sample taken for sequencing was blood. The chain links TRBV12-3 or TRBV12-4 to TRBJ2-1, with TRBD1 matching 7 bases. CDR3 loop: CASSPKGALGNEQFF. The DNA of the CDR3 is TGTGCCAGCAGTCCAAAGGGGGCCCTCGGGAATGAGCAGTTCTTC.